These 23 T cell receptor beta chains were sequenced from one sample in a study of T cell responses to AZD1222 COVID-19 vaccine (dated by TCRdb to the early 2020s). Library method: the immunoSEQ multiplex PCR assay. What TCRdb holds here is the immuneACCESS table cut down to in-frame rearrangements. Part of the clones is not present; checked against another copy, under half of the missing clones reflect an unresolved V gene, and the others are unexplained. The sample table records approximately 160,000 clones; 90% to 95% of these occur just once. About 0.9% of the sample comes from the top ten. This specimen's time point label, interpreted: baseline before first vaccination. The sample here was peripheral blood, taken on day 0 of AZD1222 vaccination. Receptor source: an adult in good health.

The V gene is TRBV15, the J gene TRBJ1-2; no clear D. V lost 1 base and J 8 bases, leaving 11 bases between the germline ends. The CDR3 spans 13 residues. CDR1 is LNHNV, CDR2 YYDKDF, per germline (reference sequence). CDR3 protein: CATSRGNTGGYTF. Written as DNA, the CDR3 is TGTGCCACCAGCAGAGGAAACACTGGCGGCTACACCTTC.

The chain carries TRBV7-9 and TRBJ1-1; no clear D. Trimming cost V 6 bases and J 1 base, with 9 bases left between them. Per the germline V gene, CDR1 is SEHNR and CDR2 is FQNEAQ (reference sequence). This CDR3 has 13 amino acids. CDR3 sequence: CASSVDGNTEAFF. The CDR3 DNA reads TGTGCCAGCAGTGTTGATGGGAACACTGAAGCTTTCTTT.

This clone appeared a single time. V and J are TRBV5-8 and TRBJ1-4; 7 bases align to TRBD1. The CDR3 extends over 15 amino acids. Germline CDR1 is SGHTS and CDR2 is YDEGEE. Trimming cost V 5 bases and J 5 bases; bases outside gene matches: 9. CDR3 in amino acids: CASRQGPWGNEKLFF. For the CDR3, the DNA is TGTGCCAGCAGACAGGGGCCATGGGGCAATGAAAAACTGTTTTTT.

This clone is a singleton in its sample. V is TRBV6-6 and J is TRBJ2-7; TRBD1 matches at 9 bases. Per germline, CDR1 MNHNY and CDR2 SVGAGI (reference sequence). V trimming: 0 bases; J trimming: 5 bases; junction bases outside the gene matches: 8. This CDR3 region has 16 residues. The CDR3 sequence is CASSYSIQGAIHEQYF. The CDR3 DNA follows: TGTGCCAGCAGTTACTCGATACAGGGGGCTATCCACGAGCAGTACTTC.

This sequence joins TRBV11-3 and TRBJ2-3, with 7 bases that match TRBD2. Germline V gene lookup returns CDR1 SGHNT and CDR2 YENEEA. There are 12 residues in the CDR3. Trimming at V came to 0 bases and at J to 9 bases, leaving 0 bases not matched to a gene. This CDR3 is CASSLEGGTQYF. Written as DNA, the CDR3 is TGTGCCAGCAGCTTAGAGGGGGGGACGCAGTATTTT.

This clone has a handful of counts. The J gene is TRBJ1-5, the V gene TRBV5-1, with 7 bases identical to TRBD1. The CDR3 sequence is 15 residues long. Looked up from germline, CDR1 is SGHRS and CDR2 is YFSETQ. The V and J ends lost 0 bases and 0 bases, in that order; junction bases with no gene match: 0. CDR3 region: CASSLGDSSNQPQHF. CDR3 in DNA: TGCGCCAGCAGCTTGGGGGACAGTAGCAATCAGCCCCAGCATTTT.

The chain has TRBV5-1 and TRBJ1-2, with 10 bases that match TRBD1. V lost 1 base, J lost 6 bases, and 12 bases stayed unmatched. Germline values: CDR1 SGHRS, CDR2 YFSETQ. This CDR3 contains 17 residues. The CDR3 DNA reads as TGCGCCAGCAGCTTGACCCTCGGACAGGGGGAGCAGGATGGCTACACCTTC. It encodes CASSLTLGQGEQDGYTF.

This chain joins TRBV14 and TRBJ1-3; the D is unclear. From germline, CDR1 is SGHDN and CDR2 FVKESK. V shed 4 bases and J shed 0 bases, with 16 bases lying between them. The CDR3 totals 17 residues. The CDR3 protein is CASSPIKGRPSGNTIYF. CDR3 in DNA: TGTGCCAGCAGCCCCATTAAAGGACGGCCCTCTGGAAACACCATATATTTT.

V is TRBV15 and J is TRBJ1-6; D call uncertain. This CDR3 is built from 13 residues. The germline V gene encodes CDR1 LNHNV and CDR2 YYDKDF (reference sequence). Trimming took off 1 base at V and 14 bases at J, with 12 bases between the two ends. The CDR3 sequence is CATSRGGSKTLHF. The CDR3 DNA follows: TGTGCCACCAGCAGAGGCGGGTCAAAAACCCTCCACTTT.

V is TRBV28 and J is TRBJ1-2, with a weak D call TRBD1 (5 bases). V was cut by 6 bases and J by 5 bases, with 10 bases left in between. This CDR3 has 12 residues. The germline V gene has CDR1 MDHEN and CDR2 SYDVKM. This chain's CDR3 is CASSGTVYGYTF. In DNA, the CDR3 is TGTGCCAGCAGCGGGACCGTATATGGCTACACCTTC.

The J gene is TRBJ2-7, the V gene TRBV2; 10 bases agree with TRBD1. Per germline, CDR1 SNHLY and CDR2 FYNNEI. The CDR3 has 17 residues. J was trimmed by 0 bases and V by 6 bases; bases with no gene match: 11. DNA of the CDR3: TGTGCCAGCAGCGGGACAGGGGCCCATGGTGGCTCCTACGAGCAGTACTTC. Protein sequence: CASSGTGAHGGSYEQYF.

V gene TRBV4-2 combines with J gene TRBJ1-2; D is uncertain. Germline CDR1 LGHNA, CDR2 YNFKEQ. Trimming shortened V by 0 bases and J by 2 bases, and 16 bases separated the two germline ends. The length of the CDR3 is 17 residues. The CDR3 sequence: CASSQDRFSGGNYGYTF. CDR3 DNA: TGTGCCAGCAGCCAAGATCGGTTTAGCGGAGGGAACTATGGCTACACCTTC.

The chain uses TRBV10-3 and TRBJ1-5; TRBD1 aligns across 7 bases. Germline values: CDR1 ENHRY, CDR2 SYGVKD. This CDR3 is 15 amino acids long. V lost 0 bases, J lost 4 bases, and 3 bases stayed unmatched. The CDR3 is CAISESGQPNQPQHF. The DNA of the CDR3 is TGTGCCATCAGTGAGTCGGGACAGCCTAATCAGCCCCAGCATTTT.

The chain links TRBV4-1 to TRBJ2-5; D ambiguous. Trimming cost V 3 bases and J 2 bases, with 7 bases left between them. CDR1 is MGHRA, CDR2 YSYEKL, per germline. The CDR3 runs 13 residues. CDR3 nucleotide sequence: TGCGCCAGCAGCCACAACTCTCAAGAGACCCAGTACTTC. Translation gives CASSHNSQETQYF.

The rearrangement joins TRBV28 to TRBJ1-3, with D hard to call. Germline loops: CDR1 MDHEN, CDR2 SYDVKM. The CDR3 extends over 14 amino acids. The V and J ends lost 2 bases and 4 bases respectively, with 9 bases between them. The CDR3 region has the DNA TGTGCCAGCAGTTTACCTGGCCAGGGAAACACCATATATTTT. Translating it yields CASSLPGQGNTIYF.

This chain uses TRBV5-6 with TRBJ2-7, with D uncertain. The V end lost 4 bases, the J end lost 4 bases, and 21 bases lay between the germline ends. The CDR3 has 16 amino acids. CDR1 and CDR2 from the germline V gene are SGHDT and YYEEEE. The CDR3 DNA sequence: TGTGCCAGCAGCCTGTTTAGCAGAGTGGGGTTGTACGAGCAGTACTTC. As protein: CASSLFSRVGLYEQYF.

This clone has just one count. The chain recombines TRBV5-6 with TRBJ2-7; D ambiguous. There are 13 residues in the CDR3. The germline V and J ends were trimmed by 1 base and 0 bases, with 5 bases remaining between them. The germline CDR1 and CDR2 sequences are SGHDT and YYEEEE. The chain's CDR3 is CASSLWSSYEQYF. CDR3 in DNA: TGTGCCAGCAGCTTGTGGAGCTCCTACGAGCAGTACTTC.

The chain uses TRBV7-9 and TRBJ1-2; 7 bases agree with TRBD1. V lost 4 bases to trimming and J lost 5 bases; unmatched junction nucleotides: 13. The germline V gene has CDR1 SEHNR and CDR2 FQNEAQ (reference sequence). This CDR3 has 16 amino acids. The CDR3, as DNA: TGTGCCAGCAGCTCAGCTGACTCAGGGGGTGGGTATGGCTACACCTTC. This translates into CASSSADSGGGYGYTF.

This sequence joins TRBV6-2 or TRBV6-3 and TRBJ1-6; D might be TRBD1 (6 bases). This CDR3 spans 15 amino acids. Germline V lookup: CDR1 MNHEY, CDR2 SVGEGT. V lost 6 bases to trimming and J lost 7 bases, with 16 bases between them. The CDR3 is CASSPRGLANSPLHF. The CDR3 DNA is TGTGCCAGCAGCCCCAGGGGTCTTGCCAATTCACCCCTCCACTTT.

This chain uses TRBV11-2 with TRBJ2-7; D tentatively reads TRBD1 or TRBD2 (5 bases each). The CDR3 contains 13 residues. Germline V gives CDR1 SGHAT, CDR2 FQNNGV. V was shortened by 6 bases and J by 4 bases, with 13 bases between the two germline ends. The CDR3 nucleotides are TGTGCCAGCAGTAGGTATGAGGGGTACGAGCAGTACTTC. This codes for CASSRYEGYEQYF.

The rearrangement joins TRBV4-1 to TRBJ2-1; 8 bases are shared with TRBD2. Trimming removed 4 bases from V and 4 bases from J; junction bases left unmatched: 6. Germline V lookup: CDR1 MGHRA, CDR2 YSYEKL. The CDR3 extends over 15 amino acids. For the CDR3, the DNA is TGCGCCAGCAGCCCCCAGACTAGCGCGTACAATGAGCAGTTCTTC. It codes for CASSPQTSAYNEQFF.

The chain links TRBV4-2 to TRBJ2-1, with D perhaps TRBD2 (5 bases). The CDR3 is 16 amino acids. Trimming took off 1 base at V and 6 bases at J, with 16 bases between the two ends. CDR1 and CDR2 (germline): LGHNA, YNFKEQ. The CDR3 region is CASSQGSGAASNEQFF. CDR3 sequence (DNA): TGTGCCAGCAGCCAAGGGAGCGGTGCGGCGAGCAATGAGCAGTTCTTC.

This chain links TRBV29-1 with TRBJ1-3; D is possibly TRBD1 (5 bases). Germline loops: CDR1 SQVTM, CDR2 ANQGSEA. The ends were cut back, 4 bases at V and 0 bases at J, with 10 bases in the middle. The CDR3 extends over 14 amino acids. CDR3 in amino acids: CSVVGHSSGNTIYF. CDR3 nucleotide sequence: TGCAGCGTTGTCGGACACTCCTCTGGAAACACCATATATTTT.